Ten or more counts support the clone carrying this T cell receptor (beta chain). Its antigen is unidentified. RNA transcripts gave rise to amplified TCR beta CDR3 regions. Primed by the HTBI set, a first-round RT-PCR was run on the TCR CDR3. TCRdb used MiXCR to reprocess the multiplex PCR reads, holding one entry per CDR3 protein. The sample consists of 600,000 to 750,000 distinct CDR3 sequences, 17% of them appearing once. The record originates from a study of T cells in Graves' hyperthyroidism and ophthalmopathy. Overall study: Upon initial diagnosis and before any treatment, peripheral blood was collected.

Looked up from germline, CDR1 is DFQATT and CDR2 is SNEGSKA (reference sequence). The CDR3 loop spans 16 amino acids. The junction had 9 bases not matched to a gene; V was cut back by 3 bases and J by 3 bases. Patients aged 18 to 65 with hyperthyroidism were newly diagnosed, with duration under 2 months. Findings and limits, study-wide: Stable hyperthyroidism was separated from ophthalmopathy by a model based on 13 V-J features.

Sample: blood. The clonotype originates from a man aged 50-60 years with Graves' hyperthyroidism. The V and J genes are TRBV20-1 and TRBJ2-1; 9 nucleotides match TRBD2. This CDR3 is CSASSTKREVYNEQFF. DNA of the CDR3: TGCAGTGCTAGTAGTACGAAGCGGGAGGTCTACAATGAGCAGTTCTTC.